Many counts were recorded for the clone carrying this T cell receptor (beta chain). The antigen is unknown. The sample is drawn from a study of Graves' ophthalmopathy and Graves' hyperthyroidism. Study overall: Peripheral blood (taken before any treatment) was collected at initial diagnosis.

Study-wide points: A model of 13 signatures distinguished ophthalmopathy from stable hyperthyroidism at around 90% sensitivity and 70% to 84% specificity. Blood shared most expanded thyroid clonotypes above 0.001 frequency.

There are 14 residues in the CDR3. With V trimmed by 3 bases and J by 5 bases, 3 bases remained unmatched. The germline gives CDR1 MNHEY, CDR2 SMNVEV (reference sequence). The study amplified TCR beta CDR3 regions using RNA transcripts. First-round RT-PCR used HTBI primers; second-round multiplex PCR followed. Via MiXCR, TCRdb re-called the multiplex PCR reads, giving one row per CDR3 protein. The data show roughly 230,000 distinct CDR3 sequences, 20% to 25% seen once. Around 10 ml of fresh blood yielded the PBMCs by density gradient. The source is a woman aged 45-59 years with Graves' ophthalmopathy. Material: peripheral blood. The V gene is TRBV27, the J gene TRBJ2-7; 11 bases are a match to TRBD2. CDR3 DNA sequence: TGTGCCAGCAGTTTTAGCGGGAGGGCCCACGAGCAGTACTTC. It yields the protein CASSFSGRAHEQYF.